A single sample gave rise to the 9 T cell receptor beta chains below, sequenced in a study of cytomegalovirus exposure and HLA in healthy donors. The primer mix had 60 Vbeta and 13 Jbeta primers. Measured with immunoSEQ multiplex PCR; TCRdb has only the in-frame clones, and not every one. The sample consists of fewer than 80,000 clones, roughly three quarters of them appearing once. The sample comprised PBMCs. The receptors derive from a man aged 18 to 30 in good health and CMV-seronegative.

V gene TRBV7-2 combines with J gene TRBJ2-2, with D unresolved. CDR1 is SGHTA and CDR2 is FQGNSA in the germline V gene. V was clipped by 5 bases and J by 7 bases, with 8 bases between them. The CDR3 contains 12 residues. CDR3 residues: CASSRLGGELFF. The CDR3 DNA reads TGTGCCAGCAGCAGACTCGGCGGGGAGCTGTTTTTT.

The chain links TRBV11-2 to TRBJ1-2; 7 nucleotides agree with TRBD1. Germline CDR1 and CDR2: SGHAT and FQNNGV. J gave up 4 bases and V 1 base, and 12 bases lay outside the gene matches. There are 17 residues in the CDR3. The CDR3 DNA follows: TGTGCCAGCAGCTTAGTTTCTCTTTCGCAGGGGGGCTATGGCTACACCTTC. This codes for CASSLVSLSQGGYGYTF. Supplemented by reference TRBV11-2 and TRBJ1-2, the full variable domain reads EAGVAQSPRYKIIEKRQSVAFWCNPISGHATLYWYQQILGQGPKLLIQFQNNGVVDDSQLPKDRFSAERLKGVDSTLKIQPAKLEDSAVYLCASSLVSLSQGGYGYTFGSGTRLTVV.

As to this clone: Other DNA sequences from this sample encode an identical CDR3 as well. The rearrangement links TRBV10-2 to TRBJ1-5; 8 bases map to TRBD1. CDR1 is WSHSY and CDR2 is SAAADI in the germline V gene. CDR3 length: 17 residues. After removal of 2 bases from V and 4 bases from J, the junction contained 10 bases not matched to a gene. The CDR3 DNA sequence: TGCGCCAGCAGTGAGCCCGACAGGGGCCTTAGTAATCAGCCCCAGCATTTT. This codes for CASSEPDRGLSNQPQHF.

The chain joins TRBV28 to TRBJ1-4; 7 bases are a match to TRBD1. The V segment lost 3 bases and the J segment 2 bases; nucleotides outside the gene matches: 6. The CDR3 has 16 residues. Per the germline V gene, CDR1 is MDHEN and CDR2 is SYDVKM. This CDR3 reads CASSFRGGDTNEKLFF. The DNA of the CDR3 is TGTGCCAGCAGTTTCCGAGGGGGCGATACTAATGAAAAACTGTTTTTT.

This chain connects TRBV7-9 to TRBJ1-6; 7 bases are a match to TRBD1. Germline-derived CDR1 and CDR2 are SEHNR and FQNEAQ (reference sequence). This CDR3 is built from 16 residues. The V segment lost 2 bases and the J segment 6 bases; nucleotides outside the gene matches: 7. CDR3 sequence reads: CASSLWRGPGNSPLHF. CDR3 coding DNA: TGTGCCAGCAGCTTATGGAGGGGGCCGGGTAATTCACCCCTCCACTTT.

This chain links TRBV18 with TRBJ2-7; maybe TRBD2 (6 bases). Per the germline V gene, CDR1 is KGHSH and CDR2 is LQKENI. The length of the CDR3 is 14 residues. The germline V and J ends were trimmed by 0 bases and 2 bases, with 8 bases remaining between them. CDR3 DNA sequence: TGTGCCAGCTCACCACCGGCGGGACCCTACGAGCAGTACTTC. It is translated as CASSPPAGPYEQYF.

The chain joins TRBV5-1 to TRBJ2-1; TRBD1 agrees at 12 bases. The CDR3 runs 14 residues. The V and J ends lost 4 bases and 8 bases, in that order; junction bases with no gene match: 4. The V gene's germline CDR1 is SGHRS and CDR2 YFSETQ. The CDR3, as DNA: TGCGCCAGCAGCACCGGGACAGGGGGCTATGAGCAGTTCTTC. Encoded protein: CASSTGTGGYEQFF. The variable domain in full, completed from reference TRBV5-1 and TRBJ2-1, reads KAGVTQTPRYLIKTRGQQVTLSCSPISGHRSVSWYQQTPGQGLQFLFEYFSETQRNKGNFPGRFSGRQFSNSRSEMNVSTLELGDSALYLCASSTGTGGYEQFFGPGTRLTVL.

The chain combines TRBV7-9 with TRBJ2-1; a possible D gene is TRBD2 (6 bases). Germline CDR1 is SEHNR and CDR2 is FQNEAQ (reference sequence). This CDR3 region has 13 residues. V lost 6 bases and J lost 12, with 18 bases in between. Here the CDR3 reads CASSPDYPSVQFF. In DNA form, the CDR3 reads TGTGCCAGCAGTCCGGACTACCCGTCGGTGCAGTTCTTC. Full variable domain (outside the CDR3, taken from reference TRBV7-9 and TRBJ2-1): DTGVSQNPRHKITKRGQNVTFRCDPISEHNRLYWYRQTLGQGPEFLTYFQNEAQLEKSRLLSDRFSAERPKGSFSTLEIQRTEQGDSAMYLCASSPDYPSVQFFGPGTRLTVL.

The chain combines TRBV4-1 with TRBJ2-1; D gene ambiguous. Germline CDR1 and CDR2: MGHRA and YSYEKL. Trimming left V 2 bases short and J 6 bases short, with 5 bases between. The CDR3 loop spans 12 amino acids. The CDR3: CASSQFGNEQFF. The CDR3 DNA follows: TGCGCCAGCAGCCAATTCGGCAATGAGCAGTTCTTC.